Sequencing of this TCR beta chain was carried out in a study of blood T cell repertoires in COVID-19. About the study: Whether acute or convalescent, the COVID-19 samples came from the United States, Italy and Spain.

The protocol was immunoSEQ multiplex PCR, while the TCRdb copy is restricted to in-frame clones and leaves out a portion. This table holds 300,000 to 500,000 clones, 85% to 90% found once. This clone was counted a single time. Looked up from germline, CDR1 is ENHRY and CDR2 is SYGVKD. The CDR3 consists of 14 residues. The trim removed 7 bases at V and 5 bases at J, leaving 7 bases unmatched. The material sequenced was PBMCs or T cells enriched from blood (not recorded which). The TCR was taken from a woman in her 30s with acute COVID-19. The chain joins TRBV10-3 to TRBJ1-1; 10 bases agree with TRBD1. The CDR3 bases are TGTGCCATCAATACAGGACAGGGGGGAACTGAAGCTTTCTTT. It codes for CAINTGQGGTEAFF.